Each of the 8 T cell receptor beta chains below was sequenced from the same sample in a study of T cells in Graves' hyperthyroidism and ophthalmopathy. RNA transcripts were the template for amplifying TCR beta CDR3 regions. An initial round of RT-PCR targeting the TCR CDR3 relied on the HTBI primer set. TCRdb fed the multiplex PCR reads into MiXCR, producing one record per CDR3 protein. Found here are approximately 150,000 distinct CDR3 sequences, roughly 10% of them singletons; the top ten hold 22%. The specimen sequenced was blood. The receptors come from a woman aged 18-29 years with Graves' hyperthyroidism that later progressed to Graves' ophthalmopathy.

This clonotype was seen repeatedly, ten times or more. The rearrangement joins TRBV20-1 to TRBJ2-3; perhaps TRBD2 as D (5 bases). CDR1 DFQATT and CDR2 SNEGSKA come from the germline V gene (reference sequence). This CDR3 is built from 14 residues. Trimming removed 7 bases at V and 4 bases at J, with 18 bases between. The CDR3 DNA follows: TGCAGTGGACCGACTATGCAGAGGGCAGATACGCAGTATTTT. Encoded protein: CSGPTMQRADTQYF.

Ten or more counts support this clonotype. V and J are TRBV27 and TRBJ2-3, with 7 bases fitting TRBD2. CDR3 size: 16 residues. V trimming: 4 bases; J trimming: 0 bases; junction bases outside the gene matches: 7. Germline V gives CDR1 MNHEY, CDR2 SMNVEV (reference sequence). The CDR3 DNA sequence: TGTGCCAGCAGTTCCCTACTAGCGTCTAGCACAGATACGCAGTATTTT. This encodes CASSSLLASSTDTQYF.

This clonotype was recorded at least ten times. The V and J genes are TRBV20-1 and TRBJ2-1, with a weak D call TRBD2 (5 bases). Trimming removed 0 bases at V and 10 bases at J, with 13 bases between. Germline lookup yields CDR1 DFQATT and CDR2 SNEGSKA (reference sequence). The CDR3 contains 13 residues. As DNA, the CDR3 is TGCAGTGCTAGAGATGTGGCGGGCGGGGAGCAGTTCTTC. The encoded protein is CSARDVAGGEQFF.

This clonotype has a count of ten or more. The rearrangement uses TRBV20-1 and TRBJ2-2, with 11 positions matching TRBD2. J gave up 5 bases and V 0 bases, and 2 bases lay outside the gene matches. The germline V gene has CDR1 DFQATT and CDR2 SNEGSKA (reference sequence). The CDR3 spans 15 residues. The CDR3 coding sequence is TGCAGTGCTAGAGAACTAGCGGGGGAAACCGGGGAGCTGTTTTTT. Translation: CSARELAGETGELFF.

This clonotype was observed at least ten times. V usage is TRBV5-4 and J usage is TRBJ2-7, with 7 positions matching TRBD1. Germline CDR1 is SGHNT and CDR2 is YYREEE (reference sequence). The CDR3 totals 14 residues. The V segment lost 4 bases and the J segment 6 bases; nucleotides outside the gene matches: 10. This chain's CDR3 is CASSGPGQRSEQYF. The CDR3 nucleotides read TGTGCCAGCAGCGGTCCGGGACAGAGAAGCGAGCAGTACTTC.

This clonotype has a count of ten or more. This chain joins TRBV30 and TRBJ2-3; 7 positions match TRBD2. The CDR3 runs to 17 residues. Trimming cost V 1 base and J 4 bases; bases outside gene matches: 14. CDR1 is GTSNPN, CDR2 SVGIG, per germline (reference sequence). The DNA for the CDR3 is TGTGCCTGGAGTGACCCCCGACTAGCAACAGTTGCAGATACGCAGTATTTT. Its protein product is CAWSDPRLATVADTQYF.

This clonotype was recorded many times. The chain carries TRBV7-4 and TRBJ2-3; the D gene is possibly TRBD2 (6 bases). Germline V gene data show CDR1 as SGHVT and CDR2 as SQSDAQ. CDR3 length equals 14 residues. V gave up 5 bases and J gave up 5 bases, with 14 bases separating them. CDR3 region: CASSAPGVGDTQYF. In DNA, the CDR3 is TGTGCCAGCAGCGCCCCGGGGGTGGGAGATACGCAGTATTTT.

About this clonotype: A much larger clone differs by one base, so this may be a read error. The chain is built from TRBV12-3 or TRBV12-4 and TRBJ2-3; 7 positions match TRBD2. CDR3 length equals 16 residues. Losses at the gene ends were 3 bases for V and 1 base for J; bases not matched to a gene: 7. Here the CDR3 DNA reads TGTGCCAGCAGTTTTGGGGCGGGGGTGGGCACAGATACGCAGTATTTT. Translated, it gives CASSFGAGVGTDTQYF.